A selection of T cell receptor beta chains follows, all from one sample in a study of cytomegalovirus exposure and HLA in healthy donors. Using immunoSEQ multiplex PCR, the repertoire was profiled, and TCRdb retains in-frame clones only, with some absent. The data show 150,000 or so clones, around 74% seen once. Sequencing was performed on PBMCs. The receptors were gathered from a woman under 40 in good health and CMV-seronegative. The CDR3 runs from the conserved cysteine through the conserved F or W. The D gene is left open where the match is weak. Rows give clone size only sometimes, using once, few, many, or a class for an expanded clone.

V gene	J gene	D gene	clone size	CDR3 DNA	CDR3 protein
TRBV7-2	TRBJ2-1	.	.	TGTGCCAGCAGCCCGGGGCCGATGGGGGGCAATGAGCAGTTCTTC	CASSPGPMGGNEQFF
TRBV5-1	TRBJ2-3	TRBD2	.	TGCGCCAGCAGCTATAGCGGGGGGTTGACAGATACGCAGTATTTT	CASSYSGGLTDTQYF
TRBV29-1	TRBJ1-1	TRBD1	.	TGCAGCGTTGGAGGGACAGGGGGAGCTTTCTTT	CSVGGTGGAFF
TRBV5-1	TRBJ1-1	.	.	TGCGCCAGCAGTTCCGAAGGGGTCACTGAAGCTTTCTTT	CASSSEGVTEAFF
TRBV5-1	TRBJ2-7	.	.	TGCGCCAGCAGCTTGTTAAGTGCGCGAGTGGACGAGCAGTACTTC	CASSLLSARVDEQYF
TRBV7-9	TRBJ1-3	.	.	TGTTCCAGCAGGAACCCAGGGAAACCTGGAAACACCATATATTTT	CSSRNPGKPGNTIYF
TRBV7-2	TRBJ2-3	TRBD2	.	TGTGCCAGCAGCTTAAGGGACTATAGCAGCACAAATACGCAGTATTTT	CASSLRDYSSTNTQYF
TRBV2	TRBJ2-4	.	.	TGTGCCAGCAGTGACAGGGAAATTCAGTACTTC	CASSDREIQYF
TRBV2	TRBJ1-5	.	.	TGTGCCAGCAGTGAATGGGGGGATAGCAATCAGCCCCAGCATTTT	CASSEWGDSNQPQHF
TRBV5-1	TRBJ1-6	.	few	TGCGCCAGCAGCTTGGAGGGCGGGGATTCACCCCTCCACTTT	CASSLEGGDSPLHF
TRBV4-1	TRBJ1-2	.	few	TGCGCCAGCAGCCAACCCCTGAACTATGGCTACACCTTC	CASSQPLNYGYTF
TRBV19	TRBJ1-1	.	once	TGTGCCAGTAGTATAATCAGGGGTTCGGAAGCTTTCTTT	CASSIIRGSEAFF
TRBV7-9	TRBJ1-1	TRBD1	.	TGTGCCAGCAGCCCCTTACTGGACAGGGGACTCATGAACACTGAAGCTTTCTTT	CASSPLLDRGLMNTEAFF
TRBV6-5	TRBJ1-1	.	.	TGTGCCAGCAGTCGACTCGGGGTAGCTTTCTTT	CASSRLGVAFF
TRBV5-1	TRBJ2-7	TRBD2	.	TGCGCCAGCAGCTTGGGCGGGAGAGACTACGAGCAGTACTTC	CASSLGGRDYEQYF
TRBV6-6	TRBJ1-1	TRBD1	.	TGTGCCAGCAGTTACTCACGGGGACAGGGCACTGAAGCTTTCTTT	CASSYSRGQGTEAFF
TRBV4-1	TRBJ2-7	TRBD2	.	TGCGCCAGCAGCCAAGAGGGACTAGCGGCGGGCGAGCAGTACTTC	CASSQEGLAAGEQYF
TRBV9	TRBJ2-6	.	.	TGTGCCAGCAGCGCGTCCTTGGGGACCCGGGGAGGCTCTGGGGCCAACGGCCTGACTTTC	CASSASLGTRGGSGANGLTF
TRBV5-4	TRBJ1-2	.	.	TGTGCCAGCAGCTTGGGCGCGGGGGCCTATGGCTACACCTTC	CASSLGAGAYGYTF
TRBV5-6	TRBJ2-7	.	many	TGTGCCAGCAGCTTATACAGGGCCTACGAGCAGTACTTC	CASSLYRAYEQYF
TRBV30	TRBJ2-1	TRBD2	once	TGTGCCTGGAGTGGTAATTGGTGGGGGGGATACAATGAGCAGTTCTTC	CAWSGNWWGGYNEQFF
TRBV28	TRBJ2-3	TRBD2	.	TGTGCCAGCAGTGCGCGGGGGGGGACAGATACGCAGTATTTT	CASSARGGTDTQYF
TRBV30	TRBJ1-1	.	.	TGTGCCTGGATTGGTCAGGGGAGGGAGTACACTGAAGCTTTCTTT	CAWIGQGREYTEAFF
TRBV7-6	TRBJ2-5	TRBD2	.	TGTGCCAGCAGCCCTCGGGGGGGGCTGGAGACCCAGTACTTC	CASSPRGGLETQYF
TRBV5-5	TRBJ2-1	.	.	TGTGCCAGCAGCTCAGAACCCTTGACAGCCTACAATGAGCAGTTCTTC	CASSSEPLTAYNEQFF
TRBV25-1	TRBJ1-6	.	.	TGTGCCAGCAGTGAATATCGGGGGGCCGGTAATTCACCCCTCCACTTT	CASSEYRGAGNSPLHF
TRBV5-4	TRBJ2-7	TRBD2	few	TGTGCCAGCAGCTTGGCGCCTGCGGGGGTCGGCTACGAGCAGTACTTC	CASSLAPAGVGYEQYF
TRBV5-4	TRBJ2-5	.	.	TGTGCCAGCACCCAGACGCGGGACAGAGAGACCCAGTACTTC	CASTQTRDRETQYF
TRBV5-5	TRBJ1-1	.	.	TGTGCCAGCAGCTTATGGGGCGTTGAAGCTTTCTTT	CASSLWGVEAFF
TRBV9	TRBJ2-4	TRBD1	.	TGTGCCAGCAGCGAAGGACAGGGGGGAAACATTCAGTACTTC	CASSEGQGGNIQYF
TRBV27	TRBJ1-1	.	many	TGTGCCAGCAGTTTATCGACGGGGACTGAAGCTTTCTTT	CASSLSTGTEAFF
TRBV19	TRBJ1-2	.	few	TGTGCCAGTAAGGGCCGGGGTGAATGGGACTATGGCTACACCTTC	CASKGRGEWDYGYTF
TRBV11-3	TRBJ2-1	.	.	TGTGCCAGCAGCTTAAACAGCAATGAGCAGTTCTTC	CASSLNSNEQFF
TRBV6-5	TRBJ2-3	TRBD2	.	TGTGCCAGCAGCCTACTAGCGGGGGACACAGATACGCAGTATTTT	CASSLLAGDTDTQYF
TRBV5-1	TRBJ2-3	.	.	TGCGCCAGCAGGAGGGTCCAAGATACGCAGTATTTT	CASRRVQDTQYF
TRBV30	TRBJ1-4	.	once	TGTGCCTGGAGCGGGACTAATGAAAAACTGTTTTTT	CAWSGTNEKLFF
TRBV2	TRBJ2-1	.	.	TGTGCCAGCAGTGACAGGGACAATGAGCAGTTCTTC	CASSDRDNEQFF
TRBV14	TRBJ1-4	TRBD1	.	TGTGCCAGCAGCCAAGAGTTGGAGGGGGCGCATGAAAAACTGTTTTTT	CASSQELEGAHEKLFF
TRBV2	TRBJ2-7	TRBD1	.	TGTGCCAGCCGAATGACAGGGGCCCACGAGCAGTACTTC	CASRMTGAHEQYF
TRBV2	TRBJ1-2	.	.	TGTGCCAGCCTCAGAAATTATGGCTACACCTTC	CASLRNYGYTF